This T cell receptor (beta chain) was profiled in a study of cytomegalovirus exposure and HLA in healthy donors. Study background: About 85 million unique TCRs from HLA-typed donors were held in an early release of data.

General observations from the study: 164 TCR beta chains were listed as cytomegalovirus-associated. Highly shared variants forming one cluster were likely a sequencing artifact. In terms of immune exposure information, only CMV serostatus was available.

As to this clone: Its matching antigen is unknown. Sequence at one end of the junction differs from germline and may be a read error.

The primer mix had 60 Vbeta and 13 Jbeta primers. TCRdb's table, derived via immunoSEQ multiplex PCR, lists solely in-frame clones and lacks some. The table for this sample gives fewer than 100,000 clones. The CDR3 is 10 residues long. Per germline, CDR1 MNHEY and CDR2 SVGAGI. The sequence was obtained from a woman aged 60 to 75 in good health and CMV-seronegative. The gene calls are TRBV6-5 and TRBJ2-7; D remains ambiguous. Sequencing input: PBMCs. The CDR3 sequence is CASSYYEQYF. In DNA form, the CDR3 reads TGTGCCAGCAGCTACTACGAGCAGTACTTC.